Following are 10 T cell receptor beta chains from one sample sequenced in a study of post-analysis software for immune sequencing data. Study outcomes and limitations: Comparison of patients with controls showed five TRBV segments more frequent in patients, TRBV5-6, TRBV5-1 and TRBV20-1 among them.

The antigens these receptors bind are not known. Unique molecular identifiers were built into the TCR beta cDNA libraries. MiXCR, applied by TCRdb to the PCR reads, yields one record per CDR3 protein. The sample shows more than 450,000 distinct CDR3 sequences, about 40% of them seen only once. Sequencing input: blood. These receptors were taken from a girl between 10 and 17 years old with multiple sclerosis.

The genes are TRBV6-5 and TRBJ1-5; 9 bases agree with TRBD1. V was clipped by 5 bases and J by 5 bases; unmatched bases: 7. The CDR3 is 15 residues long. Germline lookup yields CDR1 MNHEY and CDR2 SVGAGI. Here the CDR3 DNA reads TGTGCCAGCAGTCCGCGGACAGGGGTGGATCAGCCCCAGCATTTT. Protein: CASSPRTGVDQPQHF.

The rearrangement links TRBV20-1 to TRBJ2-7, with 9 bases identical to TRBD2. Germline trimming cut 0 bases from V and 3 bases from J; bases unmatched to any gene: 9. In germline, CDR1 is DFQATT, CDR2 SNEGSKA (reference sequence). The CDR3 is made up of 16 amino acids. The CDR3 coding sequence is TGCAGTGCTAGAGATCGAGGCGGGAGGGTCCACTACGAGCAGTACTTC. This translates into CSARDRGGRVHYEQYF.

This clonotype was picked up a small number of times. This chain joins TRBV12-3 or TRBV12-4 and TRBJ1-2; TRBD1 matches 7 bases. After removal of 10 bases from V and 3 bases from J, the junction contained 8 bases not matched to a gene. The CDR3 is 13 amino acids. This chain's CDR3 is CATLTGTDYGYTF. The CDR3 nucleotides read TGTGCCACCCTCACCGGGACAGACTATGGCTACACCTTC.

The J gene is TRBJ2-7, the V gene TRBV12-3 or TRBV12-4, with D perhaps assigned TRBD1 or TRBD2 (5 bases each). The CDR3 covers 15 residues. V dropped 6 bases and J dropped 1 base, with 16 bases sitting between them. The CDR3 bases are TGTGCCAGCAGCCCGGGGCCAATGGGGTCCTACGAGCAGTACTTC. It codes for CASSPGPMGSYEQYF.

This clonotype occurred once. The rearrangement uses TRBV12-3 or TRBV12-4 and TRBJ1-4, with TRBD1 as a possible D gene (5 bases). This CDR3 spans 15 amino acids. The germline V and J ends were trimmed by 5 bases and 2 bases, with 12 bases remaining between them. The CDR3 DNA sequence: TGTGCCAGCAGTCATACGGGGACGACTAATGAAAAACTGTTTTTT. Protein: CASSHTGTTNEKLFF.

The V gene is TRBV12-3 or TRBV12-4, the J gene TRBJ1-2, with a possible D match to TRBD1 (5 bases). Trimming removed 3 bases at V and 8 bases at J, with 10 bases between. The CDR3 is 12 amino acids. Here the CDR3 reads CASSLGDGGYTF. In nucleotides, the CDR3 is TGTGCCAGCAGTTTGGGGGATGGGGGCTACACCTTC.

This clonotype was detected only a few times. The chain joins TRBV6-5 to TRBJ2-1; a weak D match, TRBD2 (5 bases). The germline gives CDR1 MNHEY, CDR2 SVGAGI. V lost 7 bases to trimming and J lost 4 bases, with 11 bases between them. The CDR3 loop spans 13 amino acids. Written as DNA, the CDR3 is TGTGCCAGCACCAAAGGACTTTACAATGAGCAGTTCTTC. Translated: CASTKGLYNEQFF.

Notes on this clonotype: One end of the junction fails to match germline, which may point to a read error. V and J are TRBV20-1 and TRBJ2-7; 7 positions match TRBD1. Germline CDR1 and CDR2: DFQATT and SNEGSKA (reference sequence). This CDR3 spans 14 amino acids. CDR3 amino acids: CNAKDRSTSYEQYF. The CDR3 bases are TGCAATGCTAAGGACAGGTCGACCTCCTACGAGCAGTACTTC.

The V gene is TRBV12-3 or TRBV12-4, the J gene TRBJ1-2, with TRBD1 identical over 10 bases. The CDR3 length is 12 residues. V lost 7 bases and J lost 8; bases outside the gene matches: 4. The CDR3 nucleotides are TGTGCCAGCAAAGACAGGGGGCAAGGCTACACCTTC. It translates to CASKDRGQGYTF.

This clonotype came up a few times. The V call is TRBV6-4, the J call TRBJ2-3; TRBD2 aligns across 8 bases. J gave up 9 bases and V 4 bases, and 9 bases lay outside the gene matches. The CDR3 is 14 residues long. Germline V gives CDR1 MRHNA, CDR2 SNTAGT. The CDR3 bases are TGTGCCAGCAGTGCCTTAGCGGGAACAATAACGCAGTATTTT. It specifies CASSALAGTITQYF.